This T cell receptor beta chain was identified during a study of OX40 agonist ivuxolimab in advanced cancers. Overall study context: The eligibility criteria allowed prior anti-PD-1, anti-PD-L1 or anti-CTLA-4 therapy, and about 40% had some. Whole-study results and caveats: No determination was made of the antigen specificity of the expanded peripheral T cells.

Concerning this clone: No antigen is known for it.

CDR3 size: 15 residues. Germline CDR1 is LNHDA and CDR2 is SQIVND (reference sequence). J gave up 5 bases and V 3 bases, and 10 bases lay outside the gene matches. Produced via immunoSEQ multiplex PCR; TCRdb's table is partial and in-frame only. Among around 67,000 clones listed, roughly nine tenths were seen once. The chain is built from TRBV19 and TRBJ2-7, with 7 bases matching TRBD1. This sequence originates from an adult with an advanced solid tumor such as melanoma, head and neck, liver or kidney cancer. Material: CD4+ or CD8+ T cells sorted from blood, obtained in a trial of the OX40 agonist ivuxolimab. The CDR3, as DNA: TGTGCCAGTAGTATGTTCCCAGGGGGACCCGACGAGCAGTACTTC. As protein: CASSMFPGGPDEQYF.